These 7 T cell receptor beta chains were sequenced from one sample in a study of cytomegalovirus exposure and HLA in healthy donors. Primers for the PCR totalled 60 Vbeta and 13 Jbeta. Here immunoSEQ multiplex PCR was the method, and the copy in TCRdb shows in-frame clones only, minus some. The data show 100,000 to 150,000 clones, 70% to 75% seen once. The sequencing sample was made of PBMCs. The receptors stem from a woman aged 40 to 50 in good health and CMV-seropositive.

The chain uses TRBV15 and TRBJ1-4, with unresolved D. Germline loops: CDR1 LNHNV, CDR2 YYDKDF (reference sequence). The V end lost 0 bases, the J end lost 5 bases, and 13 bases lay between the germline ends. The CDR3 contains 16 residues. The CDR3 loop reads CATSRDWSGGNEKLFF. The CDR3 DNA is TGTGCCACCAGCAGAGATTGGTCAGGTGGAAATGAAAAACTGTTTTTT.

The chain combines TRBV7-2 with TRBJ2-7; 9 bases map to TRBD1. The CDR3 has 15 amino acids. The V gene end was trimmed by 4 bases and the J gene end by 6 bases; junction bases not matched to a gene: 10. The germline V gene has CDR1 SGHTA and CDR2 FQGNSA. The CDR3: CASSSRQGVSGEQYF. The CDR3 DNA follows: TGTGCCAGCAGCTCGCGACAGGGGGTTTCGGGCGAGCAGTACTTC.

The genes are TRBV11-2 and TRBJ1-1; D remains unclear. Between the trimmed V and J ends, which lost 1 base and 8 bases, there was a span of 17 bases. CDR1 is SGHAT, CDR2 FQNNGV, per germline. This CDR3 has 15 amino acids. CDR3 sequence: CASSLADKTPGEAFF. The CDR3 DNA follows: TGTGCCAGCAGCTTAGCCGACAAAACCCCGGGGGAAGCTTTCTTT.

V usage is TRBV5-4 and J usage is TRBJ1-3, with a possible D match to TRBD1 (5 bases). CDR1 is SGHNT, CDR2 YYREEE, per germline (reference sequence). CDR3 length: 12 residues. V lost 10 bases, J lost 2 bases, and 10 bases lay in between. CDR3 nucleotide sequence: TGTGCCGTGGGGGGTACTGGAAACACCATATATTTT. Translation: CAVGGTGNTIYF. The full variable domain, its missing parts supplied by reference TRBV5-4 and TRBJ1-3, is ETGVTQSPTHLIKTRGQQVTLRCSSQSGHNTVSWYQQALGQGPQFIFQYYREEENGRGNFPPRFSGLQFPNYSSELNVNALELDDSALYLCAVGGTGNTIYFGEGSWLTVV.

This clone was found a few times. CDR3 in DNA: TGCGCCAGCAGCCAAGATCCTGGACAGGGTTATGAAGCTTTCTTT. Translation gives CASSQDPGQGYEAFF. V gene TRBV4-1 combines with J gene TRBJ1-1, with TRBD1 matching over 8 bases. The CDR3 consists of 15 residues. The germline V gene has CDR1 MGHRA and CDR2 YSYEKL. J gave up 7 bases and V 0 bases, and 7 bases lay outside the gene matches.

This sequence joins TRBV19 and TRBJ2-7; 7 nucleotides line up with TRBD1. Germline values: CDR1 LNHDA, CDR2 SQIVND (reference sequence). Trimming took 6 bases from V and 10 from J; bases not matched to a gene: 18. The CDR3 spans 15 residues. CDR3: CASSATGSRQAYQYF. In DNA form, the CDR3 reads TGTGCCAGTAGCGCGACAGGGTCCAGACAAGCCTACCAGTACTTC.

The chain links TRBV7-8 to TRBJ2-5; D might be TRBD2 (6 bases). The CDR3 has 18 residues. Trimming took 5 bases from V and 1 from J, leaving 23 bases between them. CDR1 and CDR2 from the germline V gene are SGHVS and FQNEAQ. The CDR3 DNA follows: TGTGCCAGCAGCCCCTGGATCTCTCTCGCGGGGTCCCAAGAGACCCAGTACTTC. This encodes CASSPWISLAGSQETQYF.